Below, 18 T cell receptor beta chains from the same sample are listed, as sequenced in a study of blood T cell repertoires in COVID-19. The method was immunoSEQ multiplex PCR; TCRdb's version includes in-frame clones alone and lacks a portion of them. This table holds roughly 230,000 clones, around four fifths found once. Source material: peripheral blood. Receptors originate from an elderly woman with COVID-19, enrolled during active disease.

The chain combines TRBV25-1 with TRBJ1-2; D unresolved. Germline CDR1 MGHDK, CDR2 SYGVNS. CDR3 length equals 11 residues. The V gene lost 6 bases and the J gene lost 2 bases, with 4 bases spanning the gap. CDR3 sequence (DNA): TGTGCCAGCAGCCAGAACTATGGCTACACCTTC. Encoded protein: CASSQNYGYTF.

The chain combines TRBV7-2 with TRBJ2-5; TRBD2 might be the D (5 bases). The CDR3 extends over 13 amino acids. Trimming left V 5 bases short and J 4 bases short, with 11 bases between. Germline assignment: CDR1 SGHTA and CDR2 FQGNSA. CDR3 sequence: CASSAPSLETQYF. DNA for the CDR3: TGTGCCAGCAGCGCCCCTAGCTTAGAGACCCAGTACTTC.

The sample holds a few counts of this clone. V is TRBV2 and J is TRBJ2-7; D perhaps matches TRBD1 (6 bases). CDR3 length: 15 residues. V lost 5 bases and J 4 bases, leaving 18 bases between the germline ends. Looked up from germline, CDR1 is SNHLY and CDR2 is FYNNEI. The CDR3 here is CASSRPTGIEYEQYV. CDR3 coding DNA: TGTGCCAGCAGTCGGCCCACAGGGATAGAGTACGAGCAGTACGTC.

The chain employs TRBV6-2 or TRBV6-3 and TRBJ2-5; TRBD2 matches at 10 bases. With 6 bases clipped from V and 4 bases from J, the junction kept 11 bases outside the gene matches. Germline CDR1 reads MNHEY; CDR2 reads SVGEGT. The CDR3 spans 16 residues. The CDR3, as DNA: TGTGCCAGCAGCCCCCCGGAGCGGGGGGGCCGAGAGACCCAGTACTTC. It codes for CASSPPERGGRETQYF.

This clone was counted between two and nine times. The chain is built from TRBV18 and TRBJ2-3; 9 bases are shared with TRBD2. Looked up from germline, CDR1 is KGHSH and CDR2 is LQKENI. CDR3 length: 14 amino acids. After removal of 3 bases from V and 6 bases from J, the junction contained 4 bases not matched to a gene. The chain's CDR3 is CASSPSGTSDTQYF. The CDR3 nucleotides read TGTGCCAGCTCACCTTCCGGGACTAGCGATACGCAGTATTTT.

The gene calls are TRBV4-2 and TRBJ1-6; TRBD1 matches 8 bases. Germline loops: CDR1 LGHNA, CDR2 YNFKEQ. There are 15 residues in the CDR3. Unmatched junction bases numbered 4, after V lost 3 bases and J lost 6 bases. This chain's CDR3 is CASSQLQGVNSPLHF. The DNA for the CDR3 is TGTGCCAGCAGCCAGTTACAGGGGGTTAATTCACCCCTCCACTTT.

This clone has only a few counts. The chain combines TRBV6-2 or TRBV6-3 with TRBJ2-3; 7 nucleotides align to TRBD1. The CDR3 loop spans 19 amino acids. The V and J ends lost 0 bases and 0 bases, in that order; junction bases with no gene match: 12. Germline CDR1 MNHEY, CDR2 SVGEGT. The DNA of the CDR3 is TGTGCCAGCAGTTACTCGAAGCCTACCGGACAGGCGAGCACAGATACGCAGTATTTT. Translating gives CASSYSKPTGQASTDTQYF.

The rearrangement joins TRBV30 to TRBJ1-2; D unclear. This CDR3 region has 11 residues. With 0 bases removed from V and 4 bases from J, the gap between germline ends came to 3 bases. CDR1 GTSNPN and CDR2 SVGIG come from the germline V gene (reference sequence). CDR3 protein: CAWSVGYGYTF. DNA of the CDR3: TGTGCCTGGAGTGTCGGCTATGGCTACACCTTC.

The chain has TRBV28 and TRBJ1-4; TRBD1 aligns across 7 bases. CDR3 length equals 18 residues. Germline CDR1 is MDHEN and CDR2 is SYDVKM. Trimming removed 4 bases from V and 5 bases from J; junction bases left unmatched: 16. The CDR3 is CASSSQGLAGGVNEKLFF. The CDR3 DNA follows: TGTGCCAGCAGTTCCCAGGGGCTTGCAGGGGGTGTAAATGAAAAACTGTTTTTT.

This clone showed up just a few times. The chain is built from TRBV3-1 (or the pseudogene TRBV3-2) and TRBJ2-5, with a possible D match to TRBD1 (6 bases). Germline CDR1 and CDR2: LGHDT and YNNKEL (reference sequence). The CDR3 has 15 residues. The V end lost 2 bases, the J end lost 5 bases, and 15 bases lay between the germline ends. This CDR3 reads CASSQPGHPVETQYF. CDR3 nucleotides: TGTGCCAGCAGCCAACCGGGACACCCCGTTGAGACCCAGTACTTC.

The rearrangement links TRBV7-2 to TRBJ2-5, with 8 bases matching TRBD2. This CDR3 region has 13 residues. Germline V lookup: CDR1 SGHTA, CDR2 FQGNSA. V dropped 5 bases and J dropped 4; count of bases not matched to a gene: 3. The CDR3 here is CASSTGGPETQYF. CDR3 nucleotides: TGTGCCAGCAGCACGGGGGGGCCAGAGACCCAGTACTTC.

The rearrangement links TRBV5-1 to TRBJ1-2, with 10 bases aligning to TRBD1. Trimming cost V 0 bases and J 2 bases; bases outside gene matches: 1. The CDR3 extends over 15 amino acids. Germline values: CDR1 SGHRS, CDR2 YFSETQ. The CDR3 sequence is CASSLGQGANYGYTF. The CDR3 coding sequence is TGCGCCAGCAGCTTGGGACAGGGGGCCAACTATGGCTACACCTTC.

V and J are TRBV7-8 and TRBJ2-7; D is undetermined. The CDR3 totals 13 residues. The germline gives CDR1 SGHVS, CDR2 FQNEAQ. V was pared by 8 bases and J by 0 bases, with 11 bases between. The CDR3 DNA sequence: TGTGCCAGCCAGGTCATGAGCTCCTACGAGCAGTACTTC. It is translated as CASQVMSSYEQYF.

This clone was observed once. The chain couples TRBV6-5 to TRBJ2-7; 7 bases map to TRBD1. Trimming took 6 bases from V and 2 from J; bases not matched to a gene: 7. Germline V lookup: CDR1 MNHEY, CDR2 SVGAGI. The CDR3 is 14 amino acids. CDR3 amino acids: CASSLGQAAYEQYF. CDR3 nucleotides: TGTGCCAGCAGCCTAGGACAGGCCGCCTACGAGCAGTACTTC.

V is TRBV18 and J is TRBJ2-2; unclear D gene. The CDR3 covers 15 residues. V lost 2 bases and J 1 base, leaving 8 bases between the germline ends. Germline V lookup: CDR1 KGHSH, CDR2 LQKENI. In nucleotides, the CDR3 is TGTGCCAGCTCACCATCAACCGGGAACACCGGGGAGCTGTTTTTT. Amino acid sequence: CASSPSTGNTGELFF.

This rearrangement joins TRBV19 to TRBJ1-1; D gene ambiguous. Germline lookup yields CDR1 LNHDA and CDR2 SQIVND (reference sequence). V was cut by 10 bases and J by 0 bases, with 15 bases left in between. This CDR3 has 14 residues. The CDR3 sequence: CATSMEGMNTEAFF. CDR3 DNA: TGTGCCACCTCAATGGAGGGTATGAACACTGAAGCTTTCTTT. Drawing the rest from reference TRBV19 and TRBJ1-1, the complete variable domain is DGGITQSPKYLFRKEGQNVTLSCEQNLNHDAMYWYRQDPGQGLRLIYYSQIVNDFQKGDIAEGYSVSREKKESFPLTVTSAQKNPTAFYLCATSMEGMNTEAFFGQGTRLTVV.

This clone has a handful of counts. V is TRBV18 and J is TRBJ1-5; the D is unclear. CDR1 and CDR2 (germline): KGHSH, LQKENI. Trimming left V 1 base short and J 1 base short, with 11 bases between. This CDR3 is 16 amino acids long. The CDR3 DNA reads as TGTGCCAGCTCACCACAGGGAGCGGGGAGCAATCAGCCCCAGCATTTT. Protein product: CASSPQGAGSNQPQHF.

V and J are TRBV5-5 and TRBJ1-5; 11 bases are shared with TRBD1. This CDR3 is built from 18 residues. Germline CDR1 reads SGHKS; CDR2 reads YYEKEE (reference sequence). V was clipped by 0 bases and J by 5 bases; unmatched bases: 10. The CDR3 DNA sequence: TGTGCCAGCAGCTTGGAGGACAGGGGGCCCCTGGGGGATCAGCCCCAGCATTTT. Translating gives CASSLEDRGPLGDQPQHF.